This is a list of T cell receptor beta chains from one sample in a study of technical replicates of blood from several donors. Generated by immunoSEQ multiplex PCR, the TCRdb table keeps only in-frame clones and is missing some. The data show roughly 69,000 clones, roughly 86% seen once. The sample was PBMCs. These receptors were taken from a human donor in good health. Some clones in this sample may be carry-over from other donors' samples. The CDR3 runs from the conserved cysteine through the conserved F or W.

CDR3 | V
CASSLGASGGTTDTQYF | TRBV13
CAWIGGLANSSYNEQFF | TRBV30
CATSSLPPAGESYNEQFF | TRBV15
CASSLDSEAYEQYF | TRBV5-1
CASSDRVSYEQYF | TRBV6-4
CASSQRTGLYGYTF | TRBV4-3
CASSRRGDYEQYF | TRBV18
CASSLVMASVEQFF | TRBV5-1
CASSAVRLETQYF | TRBV19
CASSLPTTGGTIYF | TRBV5-4
CARQSTNTEAFF | TRBV30
CASSYGIAGKNEQFF | TRBV6-5
CASSQLQRGLYNEQFF | TRBV4-1
CATSRDKNSWNTEAFF | TRBV15
CASSLGDRGYTEAFF | TRBV7-2
CASSRPGQGGETQYF | TRBV5-4
CASSARQNEKLFF | TRBV18
CASSVATGLARETQYF | TRBV9
CSVGAGQGFETQYF | TRBV29-1
CASSLQDPGELFF | TRBV11-2
CASSDTTTLYEQYF | TRBV2
CAWSLTGSGDEQYF | TRBV30
CASSLLGTFDEQYF | TRBV11-2
CASSPGLAGGQGETQYF | TRBV5-6
CASSLLPGQGSYEQYF | TRBV7-9
CASSPGLGGYEQYF | TRBV5-5
CSVDQNTQYF | TRBV29-1
CASGESADTQYF | TRBV2
CASRPPQQGSGYTF | TRBV27
CASSLATGGRTDTQYF | TRBV7-9
CASSQGRGRAETQYF | TRBV7-6
CASRSNSGGAGEQFF | TRBV7-2